The rows below give T cell receptor beta chains drawn from one sample of a study of T-cell reconstitution after alpha-beta-depleted transplantation in children. TCRdb re-analysed the PCR reads in MiXCR, keeping a single row per CDR3 protein. The table includes hundreds of thousands of distinct CDR3 sequences, approximately 10% detected once. The sample was PBMCs, taken before TCRalphabeta/CD19-depleted stem cell transplant. The receptors stem from a child less than two years old with acute myeloid leukemia, due to receive a stem cell transplant. Each CDR3 is given with its conserved first and last residue. Fields, in order: CDR3 length, J gene, clone size, V gene, D gene, CDR3 DNA, CDR3 protein. D genes are given only for firm matches. Size tells how often a clone was seen (once, few, many) or the class of an expanded clone, and some rows leave it out.

cdr3_length: 16; j_call: TRBJ2-2; clone_size: many; v_call: TRBV19; d_call: .; cdr3_nt: TGTGCCAGTACCCCCGTAGCTGCAGCGAACACCGGGGAGCTGTTTTTT; cdr3_aa: CASTPVAAANTGELFF
cdr3_length: 14; j_call: TRBJ2-2; clone_size: many; v_call: TRBV20-1; d_call: TRBD2; cdr3_nt: TGCAGTGCCTCGAGGGAGGGGAACACCGGGGAGCTGTTTTTT; cdr3_aa: CSASREGNTGELFF
cdr3_length: 15; j_call: TRBJ1-1; clone_size: many; v_call: TRBV5-1; d_call: .; cdr3_nt: TGCGCCAGCAGCTTGGAGGGACTCTCGAGGGGTGAAGCTTTCTTT; cdr3_aa: CASSLEGLSRGEAFF
cdr3_length: 13; j_call: TRBJ2-3; clone_size: many; v_call: TRBV5-5; d_call: .; cdr3_nt: TGTGCCAGCAGCTCTACAGGGCTCGATACGCAGTATTTT; cdr3_aa: CASSSTGLDTQYF
cdr3_length: 13; j_call: TRBJ1-2; clone_size: few; v_call: TRBV28; d_call: .; cdr3_nt: TGTGCCACTCAAAGGGGAAATCAATTTGGCTACACCTTC; cdr3_aa: CATQRGNQFGYTF
cdr3_length: 14; j_call: TRBJ2-7; clone_size: many; v_call: TRBV5-1; d_call: .; cdr3_nt: TGCGCCAGCAGCCCGGATGGGGGCGGCTACGAGCAGTACTTC; cdr3_aa: CASSPDGGGYEQYF
cdr3_length: 12; j_call: TRBJ1-2; clone_size: many; v_call: TRBV29-1; d_call: .; cdr3_nt: TGCAGCGGGGACCATAGTAACTATGGCTACACCTTC; cdr3_aa: CSGDHSNYGYTF
cdr3_length: 16; j_call: TRBJ2-7; clone_size: once; v_call: TRBV11-2; d_call: .; cdr3_nt: TGTGCCAGCAGCTTAGATTGGCGGGCCTCCAGGTACGAGCAGTGCTTC; cdr3_aa: CASSLDWRASRYEQCF
cdr3_length: 13; j_call: TRBJ2-3; clone_size: many; v_call: TRBV24-1; d_call: .; cdr3_nt: TGTGCCACCAAAGGTTCTAGCACAGATACGCAGTATTTT; cdr3_aa: CATKGSSTDTQYF
cdr3_length: 16; j_call: TRBJ1-3; clone_size: many; v_call: TRBV4-1; d_call: TRBD1; cdr3_nt: TGCGCCAGCAGCCAACCGACAGGGGAAATTGGAAACACCATATATTTT; cdr3_aa: CASSQPTGEIGNTIYF
cdr3_length: 14; j_call: TRBJ2-3; clone_size: few; v_call: TRBV11-2; d_call: TRBD2; cdr3_nt: TGTGCCAGCAGGACGGGACTAGTTACAGATACGCAGTATTTT; cdr3_aa: CASRTGLVTDTQYF
cdr3_length: 13; j_call: TRBJ2-7; clone_size: many; v_call: TRBV11-2; d_call: .; cdr3_nt: TGTGCCAGCAGCCAACTGCAGGAGTACGAGCAGTACTTC; cdr3_aa: CASSQLQEYEQYF
cdr3_length: 10; j_call: TRBJ1-1; clone_size: many; v_call: TRBV29-1; d_call: .; cdr3_nt: TGCAGCGTTGCCCAGCCTGAAGCTTTCTTT; cdr3_aa: CSVAQPEAFF
cdr3_length: 14; j_call: TRBJ2-5; clone_size: many; v_call: TRBV7-8; d_call: TRBD1; cdr3_nt: TGTGCCAGCAGCGACCGGGACAGGCAAGAGACCCAGTACTTC; cdr3_aa: CASSDRDRQETQYF
cdr3_length: 13; j_call: TRBJ1-1; clone_size: many; v_call: TRBV5-1; d_call: .; cdr3_nt: TGCGCCAGCGCCACGGGGGGGAACACTGAAGCTTTCTTT; cdr3_aa: CASATGGNTEAFF
cdr3_length: 15; j_call: TRBJ2-1; clone_size: many; v_call: TRBV5-1; d_call: TRBD2; cdr3_nt: TGCGCCAGCAGCGTAGCGGGTTACTCCTACAATGAGCAGTTCTTC; cdr3_aa: CASSVAGYSYNEQFF
cdr3_length: 14; j_call: TRBJ2-7; clone_size: many; v_call: TRBV27; d_call: TRBD2; cdr3_nt: TGTGCCAGCAGTCCAGCGGGAGGGTTTTACGAGCAGTACTTC; cdr3_aa: CASSPAGGFYEQYF
cdr3_length: 17; j_call: TRBJ2-4; clone_size: .; v_call: TRBV25-1; d_call: TRBD1; cdr3_nt: TGTGCCAGCCCACCAGGGGACAGGGGGTTTTCCAAAAACATTCAGTACTTC; cdr3_aa: CASPPGDRGFSKNIQYF
cdr3_length: 14; j_call: TRBJ1-5; clone_size: many; v_call: TRBV28; d_call: .; cdr3_nt: TGTGCCAGCCACCGCGGGGGGGGCGGACAGCCCCAGCATTTT; cdr3_aa: CASHRGGGGQPQHF
cdr3_length: 14; j_call: TRBJ1-5; clone_size: many; v_call: TRBV24-1; d_call: .; cdr3_nt: TGTGCCACCAGTGATTTACAGGGCAATCAGCCCCAGCATTTT; cdr3_aa: CATSDLQGNQPQHF
cdr3_length: 18; j_call: TRBJ2-1; clone_size: many; v_call: TRBV2; d_call: .; cdr3_nt: TGTGCCAGCGTTCGGGGTTACTTAGCGGAGAGCTCCTACAATGAGCAGTTCTTC; cdr3_aa: CASVRGYLAESSYNEQFF
cdr3_length: 15; j_call: TRBJ2-7; clone_size: .; v_call: TRBV19; d_call: TRBD2; cdr3_nt: TGTGCCAGTAGGCCTGGCCGGGGGGAAATCGACGAGCAGTACTTC; cdr3_aa: CASRPGRGEIDEQYF
cdr3_length: 15; j_call: TRBJ1-4; clone_size: many; v_call: TRBV7-9; d_call: .; cdr3_nt: TGTGCCAGCAGCTTTGATCTGGAAGGGGCCGAAAAACTGTTTTTT; cdr3_aa: CASSFDLEGAEKLFF
cdr3_length: 16; j_call: TRBJ2-1; clone_size: many; v_call: TRBV5-5; d_call: TRBD2; cdr3_nt: TGTGCCAGCAGCTTGGGGCAGACTAGCGGGGGGTCCGGGCAGTTCTTC; cdr3_aa: CASSLGQTSGGSGQFF
cdr3_length: 14; j_call: TRBJ2-2; clone_size: many; v_call: TRBV19; d_call: .; cdr3_nt: TGTGCCAGTACCAACTTGAGGAACACCGGGGAGCTGTTTTTT; cdr3_aa: CASTNLRNTGELFF
cdr3_length: 14; j_call: TRBJ2-1; clone_size: .; v_call: TRBV13; d_call: .; cdr3_nt: TGTGCCAGCAGCCTTCGGACTGGGTACAATGAGCAGTTCTTC; cdr3_aa: CASSLRTGYNEQFF
cdr3_length: 15; j_call: TRBJ2-2; clone_size: many; v_call: TRBV12-3/TRBV12-4; d_call: TRBD1; cdr3_nt: TGTGCCAGCAGTTTATGGGACAGGGGGCCCGGGGAGCTGTTTTTT; cdr3_aa: CASSLWDRGPGELFF
cdr3_length: 17; j_call: TRBJ1-6; clone_size: many; v_call: TRBV19; d_call: .; cdr3_nt: TGTGCCAGTAGGACTCTAGAGGCCACCTCCTATAATTCACCCCTCCACTTT; cdr3_aa: CASRTLEATSYNSPLHF
cdr3_length: 14; j_call: TRBJ1-1; clone_size: many; v_call: TRBV2; d_call: .; cdr3_nt: TGTGCCAGCAGTAGCAGGGAGGGGAACACTGAAGCTTTCTTT; cdr3_aa: CASSSREGNTEAFF
cdr3_length: 14; j_call: TRBJ1-1; clone_size: many; v_call: TRBV25-1; d_call: .; cdr3_nt: TGTGCCAGCAGTCCCCGGACCGATAGCACTGAAGCTTTCTTT; cdr3_aa: CASSPRTDSTEAFF
cdr3_length: 15; j_call: TRBJ2-1; clone_size: many; v_call: TRBV7-3; d_call: TRBD2; cdr3_nt: TGTGCCAGCAGTCAAACTAGCGGAGCCTACAATGAGCAGTTCTTC; cdr3_aa: CASSQTSGAYNEQFF
cdr3_length: 15; j_call: TRBJ1-3; clone_size: many; v_call: TRBV30; d_call: .; cdr3_nt: TGTGCCTGGAGTGTAGAACAGAGACTTCGAAACACCATATATTTT; cdr3_aa: CAWSVEQRLRNTIYF
cdr3_length: 16; j_call: TRBJ2-1; clone_size: many; v_call: TRBV5-1; d_call: TRBD2; cdr3_nt: TGCGCCAGCAGCTTGACGGCGGGGGGCCACTACAATGAGCAGTTCTTC; cdr3_aa: CASSLTAGGHYNEQFF
cdr3_length: 17; j_call: TRBJ1-2; clone_size: many; v_call: TRBV5-1; d_call: .; cdr3_nt: TGCGCCAGCAGCTTTATAATAGACGGACTAGCTAACTATGGCTACACCTTC; cdr3_aa: CASSFIIDGLANYGYTF
cdr3_length: 15; j_call: TRBJ2-3; clone_size: many; v_call: TRBV7-8; d_call: .; cdr3_nt: TGTGCCAGCAGCTTAGGCGTCATTGTCACAGATACGCAGTATTTT; cdr3_aa: CASSLGVIVTDTQYF
cdr3_length: 16; j_call: TRBJ2-7; clone_size: many; v_call: TRBV7-2; d_call: TRBD2; cdr3_nt: TGTGCCAGCAGCTTATTCACTAGCGGGCCCTTGTACGAGCAGTACTTC; cdr3_aa: CASSLFTSGPLYEQYF
cdr3_length: 15; j_call: TRBJ2-1; clone_size: many; v_call: TRBV5-1; d_call: TRBD2; cdr3_nt: TGCGCCAGCAGCTACCTAGCGGGGTCCTACAATGAGCAGTTCTTC; cdr3_aa: CASSYLAGSYNEQFF
cdr3_length: 14; j_call: TRBJ1-1; clone_size: many; v_call: TRBV11-3; d_call: .; cdr3_nt: TGTGCCAGCAGCTTAGAGGGTCGCGGCACTGAAGCTTTCTTT; cdr3_aa: CASSLEGRGTEAFF
cdr3_length: 16; j_call: TRBJ2-6; clone_size: many; v_call: TRBV29-1; d_call: .; cdr3_nt: TGCAGCGTTGGGGGTGGGCTGCTATCTGGGGCCAACGTCCTGACTTTC; cdr3_aa: CSVGGGLLSGANVLTF
cdr3_length: 16; j_call: TRBJ2-5; clone_size: many; v_call: TRBV3-1; d_call: TRBD2; cdr3_nt: TGTGCCAGCAGCCAGCGACTAGCGGGAGGGTCAGAGACCCAGTACTTC; cdr3_aa: CASSQRLAGGSETQYF
cdr3_length: 14; j_call: TRBJ2-7; clone_size: .; v_call: TRBV11-3; d_call: .; cdr3_nt: TGTGTCAGCAGCCACACCCGGGGATCCTACGAGCAGTACTTC; cdr3_aa: CVSSHTRGSYEQYF
cdr3_length: 13; j_call: TRBJ1-5; clone_size: many; v_call: TRBV19; d_call: .; cdr3_nt: TGTGCCAGTGGGGGGTTTAGCAATCAGCCCCAGCATTTT; cdr3_aa: CASGGFSNQPQHF
cdr3_length: 14; j_call: TRBJ1-2; clone_size: many; v_call: TRBV28; d_call: TRBD1; cdr3_nt: TGTGCCAGCAGAACGGGACAGACTAACTATGGCTACACCTTC; cdr3_aa: CASRTGQTNYGYTF
cdr3_length: 15; j_call: TRBJ2-7; clone_size: many; v_call: TRBV11-2; d_call: .; cdr3_nt: TGTGCCAGCAGCTTAGATAGGCGACTAAGGTACGAGCAGTACTTC; cdr3_aa: CASSLDRRLRYEQYF
cdr3_length: 15; j_call: TRBJ2-1; clone_size: many; v_call: TRBV24-1; d_call: TRBD2; cdr3_nt: TGTGCCACCAGTGAGGTTACTAGCGGGAGAAATGAGCAGTTCTTC; cdr3_aa: CATSEVTSGRNEQFF